The present T cell receptor (beta chain) was sequenced within a study of cytomegalovirus exposure and HLA in healthy donors. Across the whole study: A prior study identified 117 million unique TCR beta sequences from roughly 170 million T cells. There were a few hundred genotyped donors. Of these, 81% fell in the genetic ancestry cluster associated with self-reported Caucasian donors. The study's findings and limits: Being productive about 90% or about 30% of the time was typical of most TCR beta V segments in an earlier analysis. The authors excluded some V segments, including TRBV6-2 and TRBV6-3, as indistinguishable.

This CDR3 contains 20 residues. The germline CDR1 and CDR2 sequences are SGHVS and FNYEAQ. The trim removed 5 bases at V and 6 bases at J, leaving 22 bases unmatched. About this clone itself: Its matching antigen is unknown.

PCR primers comprised 60 Vbeta and 13 Jbeta primers. Data came from immunoSEQ multiplex PCR; TCRdb stores just in-frame clones and leaves some out. The data show 150,000 to 200,000 clones, 60% to 85% seen once. The sample comprised PBMCs. This sequence joins TRBV7-6 and TRBJ2-7; 13 bases map to TRBD2. The receptor was derived from a woman in her 40s in good health and CMV-seronegative. In DNA, the CDR3 is TGTGCCAGCAGCCTCAAGGGACTAGCGGGACCTACCCTCTTTGGAGCCGAGCAGTACTTC. It encodes CASSLKGLAGPTLFGAEQYF.